This passage covers 20 T cell receptor beta chains from one sample sequenced in a study of cytomegalovirus exposure and HLA in healthy donors. Generated by immunoSEQ multiplex PCR, the TCRdb table keeps only in-frame clones and is missing some. Among under 300,000 clones listed, 85% to 90% were seen once. The sequenced sample was PBMCs. The receptors derive from a woman aged 18-30 years in good health and CMV-seronegative.

The chain carries TRBV7-9 and TRBJ2-2; the match to TRBD1 covers 7 bases. The germline V gene has CDR1 SEHNR and CDR2 FQNEAQ (reference sequence). The CDR3 sequence is 12 residues long. With V trimmed by 5 bases and J by 7 bases, 1 base remained unmatched. CDR3 DNA sequence: TGTGCCAGCAGCCGGGACAGCGGGGAGCTGTTTTTT. Protein product: CASSRDSGELFF. The whole variable domain, filled in from reference TRBV7-9 and TRBJ2-2, reads DTGVSQNPRHKITKRGQNVTFRCDPISEHNRLYWYRQTLGQGPEFLTYFQNEAQLEKSRLLSDRFSAERPKGSFSTLEIQRTEQGDSAMYLCASSRDSGELFFGEGSRLTVL.

The V gene is TRBV5-1, the J gene TRBJ2-2; perhaps TRBD2 as D (6 bases). The CDR3 totals 16 residues. Germline lookup yields CDR1 SGHRS and CDR2 YFSETQ. Trimming removed 7 bases at V and 6 bases at J, with 22 bases between. CDR3 amino acids: CASGLTSFTAAGELFF. DNA of the CDR3: TGCGCCAGCGGACTGACTAGTTTCACGGCGGCCGGGGAGCTGTTTTTT.

The V and J genes are TRBV5-6 and TRBJ2-2; perhaps TRBD2 as D (7 bases). V lost 2 bases to trimming and J lost 6 bases, with 17 bases between them. The germline CDR1 and CDR2 sequences are SGHDT and YYEEEE. The CDR3 is 16 residues long. The CDR3 loop reads CASSFRGGLRAGELFF. The CDR3 region has the DNA TGTGCCAGCAGCTTTAGGGGGGGCCTGAGGGCCGGGGAGCTGTTTTTT.

The chain combines TRBV28 with TRBJ1-5; TRBD1 matches 7 bases. The CDR3 extends over 15 amino acids. Germline values: CDR1 MDHEN, CDR2 SYDVKM. V was clipped by 7 bases and J by 5 bases; unmatched bases: 11. DNA of the CDR3: TGTGCCAGCAACTCACCAGGGGGTACGGATCAGCCCCAGCATTTT. It is translated as CASNSPGGTDQPQHF.

A note on this clone: The same CDR3 arises from other DNA sequences in this sample as well. The gene calls are TRBV28 and TRBJ1-4, with 8 positions matching TRBD1. V was pared by 5 bases and J by 7 bases, with 6 bases of the junction left unmatched. This CDR3 spans 14 amino acids. The germline V gene encodes CDR1 MDHEN and CDR2 SYDVKM. The CDR3 sequence: CASSLPGGGEKLFF. In nucleotides, the CDR3 is TGTGCCAGCAGTCTCCCAGGGGGCGGTGAAAAACTGTTTTTT. The full variable domain, with the rest looked up from reference TRBV28 and TRBJ1-4, is DVKVTQSSRYLVKRTGEKVFLECVQDMDHENMFWYRQDPGLGLRLIYFSYDVKMKEKGDIPEGYSVSREKKERFSLILESASTNQTSMYLCASSLPGGGEKLFFGSGTQLSVL.

This rearrangement joins TRBV18 to TRBJ2-7; no clear D. Germline CDR1 and CDR2: KGHSH and LQKENI. There are 14 residues in the CDR3. V shed 3 bases and J shed 0 bases, with 9 bases lying between them. In DNA form, the CDR3 reads TGTGCCAGCTCACCCCCCGGGTACTCCTACGAGCAGTACTTC. Its translation: CASSPPGYSYEQYF. The whole variable domain, remainder taken from reference TRBV18 and TRBJ2-7, is NAGVMQNPRHLVRRRGQEARLRCSPMKGHSHVYWYRQLPEEGLKFMVYLQKENIIDESGMPKERFSAEFPKEGPSILRIQQVVRGDSAAYFCASSPPGYSYEQYFGPGTRLTVT.

This chain connects TRBV2 to TRBJ2-5, with 11 bases matching TRBD2. The CDR3 covers 14 residues. J was trimmed by 6 bases and V by 8 bases; bases with no gene match: 8. The V gene's germline CDR1 is SNHLY and CDR2 FYNNEI. The CDR3 region is CASGRLAGSKTQYF. For the CDR3, the DNA is TGTGCCAGCGGGAGACTAGCGGGGTCAAAGACCCAGTACTTC.

The count of this clone is one. The rearrangement joins TRBV10-2 to TRBJ1-5; D gene unclear. This CDR3 has 13 residues. Germline V gives CDR1 WSHSY, CDR2 SAAADI. V was cut by 9 bases and J by 7 bases, with 16 bases left in between. The CDR3 is CASTDGEGQPQHF. Here the CDR3 DNA reads TGCGCCAGTACGGACGGTGAGGGACAGCCCCAGCATTTT.

This clone was counted once. The CDR3 is CASSLKGLAITDTQYF. As DNA, the CDR3 is TGTGCCAGCAGCTTGAAGGGACTAGCGATAACAGATACGCAGTATTTT. The chain is built from TRBV5-6 and TRBJ2-3, with 10 bases fitting TRBD2. After removal of 1 base from V and 3 bases from J, the junction contained 5 bases not matched to a gene. CDR1 is SGHDT, CDR2 YYEEEE, per germline. The CDR3 loop spans 16 amino acids.

This clone was counted a single time. The gene calls are TRBV4-1 and TRBJ2-3; D uncertain. V lost 6 bases and J lost 2, with 6 bases in between. The CDR3 runs 12 residues. Germline CDR1 MGHRA, CDR2 YSYEKL. The CDR3 DNA sequence: TGCGCCAGCAGGGGCGTCACAGATACGCAGTATTTT. Its protein product is CASRGVTDTQYF.

J is TRBJ1-1 and V is TRBV15; the D gene is possibly TRBD1 (5 bases). Germline CDR1 LNHNV, CDR2 YYDKDF (reference sequence). V was cut by 2 bases and J by 1 base, with 14 bases left in between. CDR3 length: 16 residues. The CDR3 nucleotides read TGTGCCACCAGCAGACCCGCAGGGTGGGGGAACACTGAAGCTTTCTTT. Translation gives CATSRPAGWGNTEAFF. The full variable domain, rest sourced from reference TRBV15 and TRBJ1-1, is DAMVIQNPRYQVTQFGKPVTLSCSQTLNHNVMYWYQQKSSQAPKLLFHYYDKDFNNEADTPDNFQSRRPNTSFCFLDIRSPGLGDTAMYLCATSRPAGWGNTEAFFGQGTRLTVV.

The genes are TRBV5-1 and TRBJ2-3, with 9 positions matching TRBD2. The CDR3 runs 18 residues. CDR1 is SGHRS and CDR2 is YFSETQ in the germline V gene. Trimming cost V 4 bases and J 0 bases; bases outside gene matches: 12. In DNA, the CDR3 is TGCGCCAGCAGCGCGGACTCTTTGGCGGGGGGGAGCACAGATACGCAGTATTTT. It yields the protein CASSADSLAGGSTDTQYF.

The rearrangement joins TRBV6-6 to TRBJ1-1, with D hard to call. Trimming pared 2 bases from V and 8 bases from J, leaving 6 bases between. Germline assignment: CDR1 MNHNY and CDR2 SVGAGI (reference sequence). This CDR3 spans 11 amino acids. In DNA, the CDR3 is TGTGCCAGCAGTTACGGCCGAGAAGCTTTCTTT. It is translated as CASSYGREAFF.

This chain joins TRBV7-2 and TRBJ1-5; D perhaps matches TRBD1 (6 bases). The CDR3 is made up of 13 amino acids. The germline CDR1 and CDR2 sequences are SGHTA and FQGNSA. Trimming removed 6 bases at V and 3 bases at J, with 9 bases between. CDR3 amino acids: CASSTGYNQPQHF. The CDR3 DNA reads as TGTGCCAGCAGTACAGGGTACAATCAGCCCCAGCATTTT. The whole variable domain, filled in from reference TRBV7-2 and TRBJ1-5, reads GAGVSQSPSNKVTEKGKDVELRCDPISGHTALYWYRQSLGQGLEFLIYFQGNSAPDKSGLPSDRFSAERTGGSVSTLTIQRTQQEDSAVYLCASSTGYNQPQHFGDGTRLSIL.

V is TRBV28 and J is TRBJ1-1; 7 bases line up with TRBD1. Germline-derived CDR1 and CDR2 are MDHEN and SYDVKM. CDR3 length equals 15 residues. V dropped 6 bases and J dropped 4; count of bases not matched to a gene: 11. In nucleotides, the CDR3 is TGTGCCAGCAGGATGGGTGACAGGGTAGGCACTGAAGCTTTCTTT. Its translation is CASRMGDRVGTEAFF.

This clone was detected only once. The chain carries TRBV28 and TRBJ2-1; a weak D match, TRBD1 (6 bases). V was trimmed by 6 bases and J by 4 bases, leaving 7 bases between them. Germline lookup yields CDR1 MDHEN and CDR2 SYDVKM. The CDR3 is made up of 12 amino acids. CDR3 in DNA: TGTGCCAGCAGCACAGGGTACAATGAGCAGTTCTTC. It yields the protein CASSTGYNEQFF.

The J gene is TRBJ1-2, the V gene TRBV5-4; D might be TRBD1 (6 bases). The CDR3 runs to 13 residues. The V gene lost 5 bases and the J gene lost 6 bases, with 14 bases spanning the gap. Germline V gene sequence: CDR1 SGHNT, CDR2 YYREEE (reference sequence). The CDR3: CASSWRQDNGYTF. The CDR3 nucleotides read TGTGCCAGCAGTTGGAGACAGGATAATGGCTACACCTTC. Looking up the rest from reference TRBV5-4 and TRBJ1-2 gives the full variable domain: ETGVTQSPTHLIKTRGQQVTLRCSSQSGHNTVSWYQQALGQGPQFIFQYYREEENGRGNFPPRFSGLQFPNYSSELNVNALELDDSALYLCASSWRQDNGYTFGSGTRLTVV.

The V gene is TRBV9, the J gene TRBJ2-7, with D possibly TRBD1 on 5 matching bases. The V gene lost 0 bases and the J gene lost 2 bases, with 9 bases spanning the gap. The CDR3 is 14 residues long. The germline gives CDR1 SGDLS, CDR2 YYNGEE. The CDR3 DNA reads TGTGCCAGCAGCGTAGGGGGCAGGCCCTACGAGCAGTACTTC. It specifies CASSVGGRPYEQYF.

The V and J genes are TRBV5-6 and TRBJ1-5, with D possibly TRBD1 on 5 matching bases. Germline V gives CDR1 SGHDT, CDR2 YYEEEE. The CDR3 is made up of 17 amino acids. V dropped 3 bases and J dropped 4 bases, with 20 bases sitting between them. CDR3: CASSSSSGAKWNQPQHF. The CDR3 nucleotides are TGTGCCAGCAGCTCCAGCAGTGGGGCGAAATGGAATCAGCCCCAGCATTTT. Filled out from reference TRBV5-6 and TRBJ1-5, the complete variable domain reads DAGVTQSPTHLIKTRGQQVTLRCSPKSGHDTVSWYQQALGQGPQFIFQYYEEEERQRGNFPDRFSGHQFPNYSSELNVNALLLGDSALYLCASSSSSGAKWNQPQHFGDGTRLSIL.

The chain links TRBV9 to TRBJ2-2; 10 bases line up with TRBD1. After removal of 4 bases from V and 6 bases from J, the junction contained 6 bases not matched to a gene. This CDR3 is 15 amino acids long. CDR1 and CDR2 (germline): SGDLS, YYNGEE. DNA of the CDR3: TGTGCCAGCAGCCTTATTGGACAGGGGGCCGGGGAGCTGTTTTTT. Translation: CASSLIGQGAGELFF.